The next 8 T cell receptor beta chains were all read from a single sample in a study of regulatory T cells in long-lasting Graves disease. Time point of the sample: newly diagnosed GD, antithyroid drugs for less than 3 months. PBMC-extracted RNA yielded the TCR library. TCR beta libraries were built with iRepertoire HTBI primers and Arm-PCR of CDR3 regions. Using its own MiXCR run on the multiplex PCR reads, TCRdb lists one record per CDR3 protein. This sample carries roughly 610,000 distinct CDR3 sequences, about 16% of them seen once, and the ten largest clones take 15% to 20%. The same data also went into a second study, on T cells in Graves' hyperthyroidism and ophthalmopathy.

The specimen was peripheral blood mononuclear cells (PBMCs), collected at new diagnosis, from a patient treated with antithyroid drugs. The receptors derive from a woman in her 30s with Graves disease.

This clonotype was picked up many times. The chain joins TRBV7-2 to TRBJ2-4; tentative D call: TRBD2 (6 bases). V was trimmed by 6 bases and J by 6 bases, leaving 12 bases between them. Germline CDR1 SGHTA, CDR2 FQGNSA. This CDR3 spans 13 amino acids. CDR3 coding DNA: TGTGCCAGCAGTCAGGGAGGCGGAAACATTCAGTACTTC. This encodes CASSQGGGNIQYF.

This clonotype was counted ten times or more. The chain carries TRBV29-1 and TRBJ2-3; weak D call: TRBD1 (5 bases). The V gene's germline CDR1 is SQVTM and CDR2 ANQGSEA. The CDR3 is made up of 13 amino acids. Trimming took off 8 bases at V and 4 bases at J, with 16 bases between the two ends. CDR3 sequence reads: CSTNLGESDTQYF. The CDR3 DNA follows: TGCAGCACCAATCTAGGGGAATCAGATACGCAGTATTTT.

This clonotype was counted only a few times. The rearrangement joins TRBV7-9 to TRBJ2-7; D remains unclear. Germline assignment: CDR1 SEHNR and CDR2 FQNEAQ (reference sequence). The CDR3 has 15 amino acids. V gave up 1 base and J gave up 2 bases, with 12 bases separating them. This CDR3 is CASSLEGGTTYEQYF. The CDR3 region has the DNA TGTGCCAGCAGCTTAGAGGGCGGCACTACCTACGAGCAGTACTTC.

The chain employs TRBV19 and TRBJ1-5, with 9 bases matching TRBD1. J gave up 6 bases and V 9 bases, and 9 bases lay outside the gene matches. Germline V gives CDR1 LNHDA, CDR2 SQIVND (reference sequence). The CDR3 runs 14 residues. CDR3 amino acids: CASDRDRVGQPQHF. The CDR3 nucleotides read TGTGCCAGCGACCGGGACAGGGTCGGTCAGCCCCAGCATTTT.

This clonotype was observed many times. The CDR3 loop is CASSRRLAGGVVNEQYF. CDR3 nucleotide sequence: TGTGCCAGCAGTAGGCGACTAGCGGGAGGGGTCGTCAACGAGCAGTACTTC. The chain joins TRBV2 to TRBJ2-7; 14 bases are a match to TRBD2. The CDR3 spans 17 residues. J gave up 5 bases and V 5 bases, and 11 bases lay outside the gene matches. Germline loops: CDR1 SNHLY, CDR2 FYNNEI.

This clonotype was detected ten times or more. V and J are TRBV12-3 or TRBV12-4 and TRBJ1-1, with D perhaps TRBD1 (5 bases). This CDR3 spans 14 amino acids. Between the trimmed V and J ends, which lost 4 bases and 1 base, there was a span of 10 bases. The CDR3 region has the DNA TGTGCCAGCAGTTCACAGGTCGGGAACACTGAAGCTTTCTTT. Its translation: CASSSQVGNTEAFF.

This clonotype was counted at least ten times. V and J are TRBV11-2 and TRBJ1-1; D call uncertain. The germline V and J ends were trimmed by 2 bases and 7 bases, with 8 bases remaining between them. The V gene's germline CDR1 is SGHAT and CDR2 FQNNGV. The CDR3 has 12 amino acids. The CDR3: CASSLSRFEAFF. For the CDR3, the DNA is TGTGCCAGCAGCTTATCTAGATTTGAAGCTTTCTTT.

This clonotype was seen a few times. The chain couples TRBV5-5 to TRBJ1-5; TRBD1 aligns across 7 bases. Germline CDR1 and CDR2: SGHKS and YYEKEE (reference sequence). Trimming removed 3 bases from V and 6 bases from J; junction bases left unmatched: 12. This CDR3 is built from 16 residues. CDR3 sequence reads: CASSSTTQGRTQPQHF. The DNA for the CDR3 is TGTGCCAGCAGCTCGACCACACAGGGGAGAACTCAGCCCCAGCATTTT.